The clone carrying this TCR beta chain was seen many times. The antigen is unknown. This sample is part of a study of T cells in Graves' hyperthyroidism and ophthalmopathy. Study-wide results and caveats: Most clonotypes expanded in thyroid above 0.001 were likewise present in blood.

CDR3 length: 13 residues. V gave up 3 bases and J gave up 1 base, with 9 bases separating them. CDR1 and CDR2 (germline): DFQATT, SNEGSKA (reference sequence). Researchers took RNA transcripts and amplified the TCR beta CDR3 regions from them. When the TCR CDR3 underwent first-round RT-PCR, the HTBI primer set was used. TCRdb re-derived calls from the multiplex PCR reads in MiXCR, one entry per CDR3 protein. Among around 520,000 distinct CDR3 sequences listed, over 13% were seen once. The chain employs TRBV20-1 and TRBJ1-1; D is ambiguous. The receptor comes from a woman aged 18-29 years with Graves' hyperthyroidism. Sequenced sample: blood. As DNA, the CDR3 is TGCAGTGCTAGGAGCCAAGCGAACACTGAAGCTTTCTTT. This codes for CSARSQANTEAFF.